This record looks at one TCR beta chain sequence and its context. What this receptor recognizes is not known. No base quality information exists; no much larger clone differs at one position. Other DNA variants within this sample encode the same CDR3. The data are from a study of blood T cell repertoires in COVID-19 (dated by TCRdb to 2019 to 2021). About the study as a whole: Samples covering the acute and convalescent phases of COVID-19 were provided by collaborators in the United States, Italy and Spain. A de-identified subject ID, COVID-19 status, age in years and sex were almost always included in the sample metadata. Deeply sampled blood TCRbeta repertoires from subjects exposed to, actively infected with, or recovered from COVID-19 were included in the dataset. The material from the prospective study consisted of cDNA or gDNA derived from T cells, B-cell-depleted T cells, or PBMCs. A freely available public database, intended as a resource for researchers studying the immune response to SARS-CoV-2, is where the repertoires were released. HLA class I and class II types, where available, came from metadata supplied by the sample provider rather than from assay-based typing. Samples were obtained from the ongoing ImmuneRACE study (first 160 participants) and from approximately 1,200 subjects provided by 6 global collaborators. Study-wide conclusions, independent of this receptor: The quantity of clinical and demographic metadata differed by source and by participant and was supplied without curation.

After removal of 6 bases from V and 6 bases from J, the junction retains 4 bases not matched to a gene. CDR1 and CDR2 are drawn from the germline V gene: KGHSH, LQKENI. There are 13 amino acids in the CDR3, from cysteine to phenylalanine inclusive. The retained sequence is limited to the CDR3, 39 bases, with the frame set at the first base. Enrolling through a virtual design, the prospective study's participants ranged in age from about 18 to 89 years and lived across 20 to 30 United States geographic areas. Cohort assignment in the prospective study relied on participant-reported clinical history from a screening survey and a study questionnaire. For ImmuneRACE Cohort 3, a participant was defined as recovered based on two consecutive negative NP/OP PCR tests, clearance by a healthcare professional, or resolution of symptoms. In the prospective study, mobile phlebotomists collected whole blood, serum and a nasopharyngeal or oropharyngeal swab from each participant. Over a 2-month period, participants in the prospective study had the option of providing additional blood draws and questionnaires. Before DNA extraction, prospective study blood samples were shipped either frozen or at room temperature.

TCRbeta CDR3 regions were amplified from genomic DNA using the immunoSEQ Assay, a bias-controlled multiplex PCR. Turning to the authors' computational methods: The number of nucleated cells in each sample was estimated from the amplification of reference gene primers within the assay. To quantify the absolute abundance of each unique TCRbeta CDR3 rearrangement, sequence reads were collapsed and filtered. For each sample, productive Simpson clonality was calculated as the square root of Simpson's diversity index over productive rearrangements. As stored in TCRdb, this immuneACCESS dataset retains in-frame rearrangements with V and J assigned. A fraction of the clones does not appear; measured against another copy, unresolved V genes explain less than half of the discrepancy, and the remainder lacks a known reason. V, J and clone size are taken as reported in that table, and D and trimming were inferred from the DNA itself. Recorded for this sample are under 250,000 clones; about 84% of them occurred a single time. Approximately 1.8% of the sample goes to the ten largest clones.

Recombination linked TRBV18 to TRBJ1-1; a stretch of 10 junction bases matches TRBD1. Sequenced material: PBMCs or T cells enriched from blood (not recorded which). This sequence originates from a man in his fifties or sixties who had recovered from COVID-19. In nucleotide form, the sequence is TGTGCCAGCTCTCCCGGACAGGGGGCTGAAGCTTTCTTT. Its protein product is CASSPGQGAEAFF.